A selection of T cell receptor beta chains follows, all from one sample in a study of blood T cell repertoires in COVID-19. Assay used: immunoSEQ multiplex PCR; TCRdb lists only in-frame clones, some missing. This table has 300,000 to 350,000 clones, 90% appearing once. The sample was peripheral blood. The receptor source for this set is a middle-aged woman with COVID-19, enrolled during active disease. The CDR3 runs from the conserved cysteine through the conserved F or W. A D gene is named only where the DNA matches it firmly. Some rows have no size entry. The others give once, few or many, or a class for an expanded clone.

V: TRBV7-9
size: NA
J: TRBJ1-1
D: TRBD1
CDR3: CASTKRDSAAEAFF
DNA: TGTGCCAGCACCAAGCGGGACAGCGCAGCTGAAGCTTTCTTT

V: TRBV6-5
size: NA
J: TRBJ2-5
D: NA
CDR3: CASRQGWADETQYF
DNA: TGTGCCAGCAGACAGGGTTGGGCCGACGAGACCCAGTACTTC

V: TRBV5-4
size: NA
J: TRBJ2-7
D: TRBD2
CDR3: CASSPGLAGTSYEQYF
DNA: TGTGCCAGCAGCCCGGGACTAGCGGGGACCTCCTACGAGCAGTACTTC

V: TRBV20-1
size: NA
J: TRBJ1-1
D: NA
CDR3: CSASSPEAFF
DNA: TGCAGTGCTAGTAGCCCTGAAGCTTTCTTT

V: TRBV5-1
size: NA
J: TRBJ2-7
D: TRBD1
CDR3: CASSVGTGPTYEQYF
DNA: TGCGCCAGCAGCGTCGGGACAGGACCGACCTACGAGCAGTACTTC

V: TRBV6-6
size: few
J: TRBJ2-7
D: TRBD2
CDR3: CASSKLAVITYEQYF
DNA: TGTGCCAGCAGTAAACTAGCGGTTATTACCTACGAGCAGTACTTC

V: TRBV7-2
size: NA
J: TRBJ1-1
D: TRBD1
CDR3: CASSRQLTGELEAFF
DNA: TGTGCCAGCAGTCGCCAACTGACAGGGGAACTAGAGGCTTTCTTT

V: TRBV5-8
size: NA
J: TRBJ1-2
D: NA
CDR3: CASSTVAGYGYTF
DNA: TGTGCCAGCAGCACGGTTGCGGGATACGGCTACACCTTC

V: TRBV6-2/TRBV6-3
size: NA
J: TRBJ2-1
D: TRBD1
CDR3: CASSYLRGRSYNEQFF
DNA: TGTGCCAGCAGTTATTTGAGGGGGCGATCCTACAATGAGCAGTTCTTC

V: TRBV4-1
size: NA
J: TRBJ1-2
D: NA
CDR3: CASSQDTGGGYGYTF
DNA: TGCGCCAGCAGCCAAGATACGGGAGGGGGGTATGGCTACACCTTC

V: TRBV7-6
size: once
J: TRBJ1-1
D: NA
CDR3: CASMTVSFTMNTEAFF
DNA: TGTGCCAGCATGACAGTCAGCTTTACAATGAACACTGAAGCTTTCTTT

V: TRBV4-3
size: NA
J: TRBJ1-2
D: NA
CDR3: CASSQDEDGYTF
DNA: TGCGCCAGCAGCCAAGATGAGGATGGCTACACCTTC

V: TRBV6-6
size: once
J: TRBJ1-5
D: NA
CDR3: CASSYSMAGGGGSQHF
DNA: TGTGCCAGCAGTTACTCGATGGCGGGTGGCGGGGGGTCCCAGCATTTT

V: TRBV19
size: NA
J: TRBJ1-1
D: TRBD1
CDR3: CASSRGTDNTEAFF
DNA: TGTGCCAGTAGTAGAGGGACAGATAACACTGAAGCTTTCTTT

V: TRBV13
size: NA
J: TRBJ2-2
D: TRBD2
CDR3: CASSPILIPGLAVNTGELFF
DNA: TGTGCCAGCAGCCCGATTCTCATCCCCGGACTAGCGGTGAACACCGGGGAGCTGTTTTTT

V: TRBV18
size: NA
J: TRBJ2-2
D: TRBD1
CDR3: CASSPNTGAPGGELFF
DNA: TGTGCCAGCTCACCAAATACAGGGGCGCCTGGCGGGGAGCTGTTTTTT

V: TRBV5-1
size: NA
J: TRBJ1-3
D: NA
CDR3: CASSPGPRGSPGNTIYF
DNA: TGCGCCAGCAGCCCGGGCCCTCGGGGGAGCCCTGGAAACACCATATATTTT

V: TRBV28
size: NA
J: TRBJ2-7
D: TRBD1
CDR3: CASTGQGRSYEQYF
DNA: TGTGCCAGCACTGGACAGGGTCGCTCCTACGAGCAGTACTTC

V: TRBV4-3
size: NA
J: TRBJ1-1
D: NA
CDR3: CASSQVGTEAFF
DNA: TGCGCCAGCAGCCAAGTCGGCACTGAAGCTTTCTTT

V: TRBV27
size: NA
J: TRBJ1-2
D: TRBD1
CDR3: CASSLSGDSPGGYTF
DNA: TGTGCCAGCAGTTTATCGGGGGACAGCCCCGGAGGCTACACCTTC

V: TRBV27
size: NA
J: TRBJ1-2
D: NA
CDR3: CASSLGGSYGYTF
DNA: TGTGCCAGCAGTTTAGGGGGCAGCTATGGCTACACCTTC

V: TRBV9
size: NA
J: TRBJ2-1
D: TRBD2
CDR3: CASSVDAASGGYNEQFF
DNA: TGTGCCAGCAGCGTAGACGCGGCTAGCGGGGGATACAATGAGCAGTTCTTC

V: TRBV28
size: NA
J: TRBJ2-3
D: NA
CDR3: CASSPLPGTDTQYF
DNA: TGTGCCAGCAGCCCCCTCCCGGGGACAGATACGCAGTATTTT

V: TRBV27
size: NA
J: TRBJ2-2
D: TRBD2
CDR3: CATRLAGSGELFF
DNA: TGTGCCACCAGACTAGCTGGTTCCGGGGAGCTGTTTTTT

V: TRBV4-3
size: NA
J: TRBJ2-6
D: NA
CDR3: CASSQVGSGTGANVLTF
DNA: TGCGCCAGCAGCCAAGTTGGGAGTGGTACTGGGGCCAACGTCCTGACTTTC

V: TRBV7-2
size: NA
J: TRBJ2-1
D: TRBD2
CDR3: CASSTGLAGVYEQFF
DNA: TGTGCCAGCAGCACTGGACTAGCGGGAGTCTATGAGCAGTTCTTC

V: TRBV5-6
size: NA
J: TRBJ2-2
D: TRBD1
CDR3: CASSLFGQGANTGELFF
DNA: TGTGCCAGCAGCTTGTTCGGGCAGGGGGCGAACACCGGGGAGCTGTTTTTT

V: TRBV19
size: few
J: TRBJ2-6
D: NA
CDR3: CASRDRGGANVLTF
DNA: TGTGCCAGTAGAGATCGAGGTGGGGCCAACGTCCTGACTTTC

V: TRBV7-8
size: NA
J: TRBJ1-5
D: TRBD1
CDR3: CASSSGQEINQPQHF
DNA: TGTGCCAGCAGCTCCGGACAGGAAATCAATCAGCCCCAGCATTTT

V: TRBV7-2
size: NA
J: TRBJ2-3
D: NA
CDR3: CASTRSGQTTDTQYF
DNA: TGTGCCAGCACAAGAAGTGGCCAAACGACAGATACGCAGTATTTT

V: TRBV5-1
size: NA
J: TRBJ2-3
D: NA
CDR3: CASRQETSDTQYF
DNA: TGCGCCAGCAGACAGGAAACGTCCGATACGCAGTATTTT

V: TRBV28
size: NA
J: TRBJ1-5
D: TRBD1
CDR3: CASSTQGARNQPQHF
DNA: TGTGCCAGCAGTACGCAGGGGGCGCGCAATCAGCCCCAGCATTTT

V: TRBV27
size: NA
J: TRBJ2-3
D: NA
CDR3: CASIRRRGGTDTQYF
DNA: TGTGCCAGCATCCGACGGCGGGGAGGCACAGATACGCAGTATTTT

V: TRBV11-2
size: NA
J: TRBJ1-4
D: NA
CDR3: CASSLGWGEVEKLFF
DNA: TGTGCCAGCAGCTTAGGTTGGGGGGAAGTAGAAAAACTGTTTTTT

V: TRBV28
size: few
J: TRBJ2-6
D: NA
CDR3: CASSKQDRLAAGANVLTF
DNA: TGTGCCAGCAGTAAACAGGACCGTCTGGCGGCGGGGGCCAACGTCCTGACTTTC

V: TRBV6-4
size: few
J: TRBJ1-6
D: NA
CDR3: CASSEARNSPLHF
DNA: TGTGCCAGCAGTGAGGCCCGAAATTCACCCCTCCACTTT

V: TRBV7-9
size: NA
J: TRBJ2-7
D: TRBD2
CDR3: CASSLSGSPYEQYF
DNA: TGTGCCAGCAGCCTTAGCGGGAGCCCCTACGAGCAGTACTTC

V: TRBV2
size: NA
J: TRBJ2-2
D: NA
CDR3: CASGLLGQNTGELFF
DNA: TGTGCCAGCGGTCTGCTCGGACAGAACACCGGGGAGCTGTTTTTT

V: TRBV29-1
size: NA
J: TRBJ1-2
D: NA
CDR3: CSVYFGPRNGYTF
DNA: TGCAGCGTTTACTTCGGTCCTAGAAATGGCTACACCTTC

V: TRBV7-2
size: NA
J: TRBJ1-3
D: TRBD1
CDR3: CASSSRDRVGGNTIYF
DNA: TGTGCCAGCAGCTCTAGGGACAGGGTGGGAGGAAACACCATATATTTT

V: TRBV18
size: NA
J: TRBJ1-5
D: NA
CDR3: CASSSRQPDSNQPQHF
DNA: TGTGCCAGCTCATCGAGACAGCCCGATAGCAATCAGCCCCAGCATTTT

V: TRBV28
size: NA
J: TRBJ1-2
D: NA
CDR3: CASIPPGDGGYTF
DNA: TGTGCCAGCATCCCTCCAGGGGACGGTGGCTACACCTTC

V: TRBV10-3
size: NA
J: TRBJ2-1
D: TRBD1
CDR3: CATKGGGEQFF
DNA: TGTGCCACCAAAGGGGGCGGTGAGCAGTTCTTC

V: TRBV3-1/TRBV3-2
size: NA
J: TRBJ1-5
D: TRBD1
CDR3: CASSLRGQRYQPQHF
DNA: TGTGCCAGCAGCCTCCGGGGACAGAGGTATCAGCCCCAGCATTTT

V: TRBV12-3/TRBV12-4
size: NA
J: TRBJ2-1
D: NA
CDR3: CASSFGSYNEQFF
DNA: TGTGCCAGCAGTTTCGGGAGTTACAATGAGCAGTTCTTC

V: TRBV5-1
size: once
J: TRBJ2-3
D: NA
CDR3: CASSLLAAADTQYF
DNA: TGCGCCAGCAGCTTACTGGCAGCGGCAGATACGCAGTATTTT

V: TRBV27
size: NA
J: TRBJ1-2
D: NA
CDR3: CASSLKYSLVDGYTF
DNA: TGTGCCAGCAGTTTAAAGTACAGTCTTGTCGATGGCTACACCTTC

V: TRBV28
size: NA
J: TRBJ1-1
D: NA
CDR3: CASWQGRNTEAFF
DNA: TGTGCCAGCTGGCAGGGGCGGAACACTGAAGCTTTCTTT

V: TRBV25-1
size: NA
J: TRBJ1-1
D: NA
CDR3: CASSEWEGGTEAFF
DNA: TGTGCCAGCAGTGAATGGGAGGGAGGAACTGAAGCTTTCTTT

V: TRBV6-5
size: NA
J: TRBJ2-1
D: NA
CDR3: CASSYPGGTAYNEQFF
DNA: TGTGCCAGCAGTTACCCCGGCGGGACAGCCTACAATGAGCAGTTCTTC

V: TRBV5-1
size: NA
J: TRBJ2-1
D: TRBD2
CDR3: CASSLAGLPNEQFF
DNA: TGCGCCAGCAGCTTGGCGGGACTACCCAATGAGCAGTTCTTC

V: TRBV28
size: NA
J: TRBJ1-2
D: TRBD1
CDR3: CASRSDRVNGYTF
DNA: TGTGCCAGCAGATCGGACAGGGTAAATGGCTACACCTTC

V: TRBV11-3
size: once
J: TRBJ1-5
D: NA
CDR3: CASSLDLQRQNQPQHF
DNA: TGTGCCAGCAGCTTAGATCTACAGAGACAGAATCAGCCCCAGCATTTT

V: TRBV28
size: NA
J: TRBJ2-3
D: TRBD2
CDR3: CASTPRGAGVRTDTQYF
DNA: TGTGCCAGCACTCCCCGCGGGGCGGGAGTAAGAACAGATACGCAGTATTTT

V: TRBV6-2/TRBV6-3
size: NA
J: TRBJ2-1
D: NA
CDR3: CASSLFQGTEQFF
DNA: TGTGCCAGCAGCCTATTCCAGGGGACTGAGCAGTTCTTC

V: TRBV7-9
size: NA
J: TRBJ1-1
D: TRBD1
CDR3: CASSPYRGGSNTEAFF
DNA: TGTGCCAGCAGCCCATACAGGGGAGGAAGCAACACTGAAGCTTTCTTT

V: TRBV28
size: few
J: TRBJ2-7
D: NA
CDR3: CASSPQEGRYEQYF
DNA: TGTGCCAGCAGCCCCCAAGAGGGCCGATACGAGCAGTACTTC